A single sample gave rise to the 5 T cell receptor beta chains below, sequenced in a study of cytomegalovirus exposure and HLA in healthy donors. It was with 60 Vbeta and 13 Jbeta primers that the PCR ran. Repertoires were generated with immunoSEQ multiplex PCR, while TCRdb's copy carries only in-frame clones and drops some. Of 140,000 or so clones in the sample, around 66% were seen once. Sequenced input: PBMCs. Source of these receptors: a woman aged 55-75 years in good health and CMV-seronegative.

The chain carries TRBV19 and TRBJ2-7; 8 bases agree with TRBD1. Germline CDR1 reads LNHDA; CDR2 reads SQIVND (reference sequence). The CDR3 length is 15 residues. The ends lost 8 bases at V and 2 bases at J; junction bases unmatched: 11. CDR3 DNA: TGTGCCAGTTCGATCGACAGGGGAATTACCTACGAGCAGTACTTC. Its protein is CASSIDRGITYEQYF.

The CDR3 sequence is CASGSTNAVSGNTIYF. The DNA of the CDR3 is TGTGCTAGTGGTTCCACAAACGCGGTGTCCGGAAACACCATATATTTT. The rearrangement joins TRBV12-5 to TRBJ1-3; D remains unclear. The germline V and J ends were trimmed by 4 bases and 4 bases, with 17 bases remaining between them. CDR1 is LGHNT and CDR2 is FRNRAP in the germline V gene. The CDR3 is 16 amino acids.

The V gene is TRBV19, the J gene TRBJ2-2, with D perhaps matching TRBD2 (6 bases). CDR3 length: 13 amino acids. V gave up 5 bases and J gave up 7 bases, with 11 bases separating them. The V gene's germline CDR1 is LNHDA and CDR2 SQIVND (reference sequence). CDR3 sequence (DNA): TGTGCCAGTAGTTCGATGGGGGGCGGGGAGCTGTTTTTT. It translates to CASSSMGGGELFF.

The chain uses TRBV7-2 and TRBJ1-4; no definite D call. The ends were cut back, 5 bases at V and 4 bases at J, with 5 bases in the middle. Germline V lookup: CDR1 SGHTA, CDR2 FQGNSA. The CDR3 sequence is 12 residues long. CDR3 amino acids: CASSRYNEKLFF. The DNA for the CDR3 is TGTGCCAGCAGCCGTTATAATGAAAAACTGTTTTTT.

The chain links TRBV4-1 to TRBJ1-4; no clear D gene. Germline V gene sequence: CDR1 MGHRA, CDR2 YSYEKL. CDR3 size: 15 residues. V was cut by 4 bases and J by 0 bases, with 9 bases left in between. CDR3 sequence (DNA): TGCGCCAGCAGCCCCCGAGGAGCAACTAATGAAAAACTGTTTTTT. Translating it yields CASSPRGATNEKLFF.